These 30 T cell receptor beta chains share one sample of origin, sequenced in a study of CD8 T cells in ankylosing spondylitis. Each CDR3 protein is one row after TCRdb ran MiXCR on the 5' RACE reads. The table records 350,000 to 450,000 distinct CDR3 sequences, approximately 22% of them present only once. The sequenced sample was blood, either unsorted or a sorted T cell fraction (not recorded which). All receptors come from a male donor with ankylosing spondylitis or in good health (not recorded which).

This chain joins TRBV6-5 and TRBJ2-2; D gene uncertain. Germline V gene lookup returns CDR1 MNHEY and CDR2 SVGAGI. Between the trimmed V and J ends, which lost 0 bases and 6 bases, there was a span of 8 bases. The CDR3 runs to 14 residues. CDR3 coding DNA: TGTGCCAGCAGTTACTCGAACGTGGCCGGGGAGCTGTTTTTT. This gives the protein CASSYSNVAGELFF.

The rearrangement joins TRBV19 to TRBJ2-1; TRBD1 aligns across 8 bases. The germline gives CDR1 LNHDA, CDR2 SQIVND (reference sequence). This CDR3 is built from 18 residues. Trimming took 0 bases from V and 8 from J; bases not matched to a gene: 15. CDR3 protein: CASSIDGVRGRDIDEQFF. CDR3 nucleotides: TGTGCCAGTAGTATAGATGGGGTCAGGGGGCGCGATATAGATGAGCAGTTCTTC.

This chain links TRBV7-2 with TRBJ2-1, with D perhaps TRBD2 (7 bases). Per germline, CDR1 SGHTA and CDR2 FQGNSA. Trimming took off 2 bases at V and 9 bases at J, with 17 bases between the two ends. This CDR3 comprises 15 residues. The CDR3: CASSLWGGLNSEQFF. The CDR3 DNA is TGTGCCAGCAGCTTATGGGGGGGCCTGAATAGTGAGCAGTTCTTC.

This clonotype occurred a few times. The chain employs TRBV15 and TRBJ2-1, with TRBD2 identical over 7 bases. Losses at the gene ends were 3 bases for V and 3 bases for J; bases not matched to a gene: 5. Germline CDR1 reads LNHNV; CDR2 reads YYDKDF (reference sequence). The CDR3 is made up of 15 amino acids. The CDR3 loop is CATSRLRGVYNEQFF. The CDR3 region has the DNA TGTGCCACCAGCAGGTTACGGGGGGTCTACAATGAGCAGTTCTTC.

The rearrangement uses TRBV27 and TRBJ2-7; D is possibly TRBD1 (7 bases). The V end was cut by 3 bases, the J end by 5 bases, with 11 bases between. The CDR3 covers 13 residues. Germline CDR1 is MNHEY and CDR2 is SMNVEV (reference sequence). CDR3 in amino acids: CASSFAGTDEQYF. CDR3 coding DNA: TGTGCCAGCAGTTTCGCGGGGACAGACGAGCAGTACTTC.

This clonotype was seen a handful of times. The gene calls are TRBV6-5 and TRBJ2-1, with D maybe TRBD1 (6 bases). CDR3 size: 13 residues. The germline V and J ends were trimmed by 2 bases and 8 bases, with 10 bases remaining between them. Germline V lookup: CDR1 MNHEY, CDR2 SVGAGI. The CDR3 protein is CASSYGTHDEQFF. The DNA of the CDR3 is TGTGCCAGCAGTTACGGGACACACGATGAGCAGTTCTTC.

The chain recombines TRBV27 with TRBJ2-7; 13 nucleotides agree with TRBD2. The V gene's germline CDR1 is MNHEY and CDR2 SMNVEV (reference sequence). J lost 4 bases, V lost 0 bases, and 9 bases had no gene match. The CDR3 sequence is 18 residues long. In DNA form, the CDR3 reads TGTGCCAGCAGTTTATCGACTAGCGGGGGGCCTCGCCGGTACGAGCAGTACTTC. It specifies CASSLSTSGGPRRYEQYF.

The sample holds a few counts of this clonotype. Written as DNA, the CDR3 is TGTGCCAGCAGGACAGGGAACGCCTACGAGCAGTACTTC. It encodes CASRTGNAYEQYF. The gene calls are TRBV12-3 or TRBV12-4 and TRBJ2-7; TRBD1 aligns across 7 bases. Trimming removed 6 bases from V and 2 bases from J; junction bases left unmatched: 4. The CDR3 covers 13 residues.

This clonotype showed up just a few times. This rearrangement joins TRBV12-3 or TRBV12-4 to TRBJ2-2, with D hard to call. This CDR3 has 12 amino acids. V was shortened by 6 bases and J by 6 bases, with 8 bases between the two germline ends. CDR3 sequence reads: CASRPEAGELFF. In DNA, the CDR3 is TGTGCCAGCAGGCCTGAGGCCGGGGAGCTGTTTTTT.

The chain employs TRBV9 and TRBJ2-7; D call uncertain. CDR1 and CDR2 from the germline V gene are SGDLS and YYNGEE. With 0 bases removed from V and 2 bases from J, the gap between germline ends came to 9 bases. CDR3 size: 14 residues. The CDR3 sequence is CASSVGVDPYEQYF. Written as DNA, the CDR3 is TGTGCCAGCAGCGTAGGGGTCGATCCCTACGAGCAGTACTTC.

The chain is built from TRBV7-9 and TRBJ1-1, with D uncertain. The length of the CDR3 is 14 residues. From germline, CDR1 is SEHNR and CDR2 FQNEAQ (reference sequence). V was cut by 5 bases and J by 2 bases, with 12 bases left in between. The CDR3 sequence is CASSRLQANTEAFF. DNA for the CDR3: TGTGCCAGCAGCCGTCTGCAGGCTAACACTGAAGCTTTCTTT.

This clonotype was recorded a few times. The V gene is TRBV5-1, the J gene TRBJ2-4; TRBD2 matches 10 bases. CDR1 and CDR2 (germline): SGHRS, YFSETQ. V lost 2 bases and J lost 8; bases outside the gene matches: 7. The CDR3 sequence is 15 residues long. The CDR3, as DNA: TGCGCCAGCAGCTTAGGGACTAGCGACTTGGACATTCAGTACTTC. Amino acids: CASSLGTSDLDIQYF.

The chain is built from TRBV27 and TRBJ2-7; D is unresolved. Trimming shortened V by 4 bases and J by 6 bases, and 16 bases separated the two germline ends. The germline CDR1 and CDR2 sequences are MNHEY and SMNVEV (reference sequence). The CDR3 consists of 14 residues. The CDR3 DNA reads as TGTGCCAGCAGTTCCCTCTCGCCGACGGGCGAGCAGTACTTC. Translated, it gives CASSSLSPTGEQYF.

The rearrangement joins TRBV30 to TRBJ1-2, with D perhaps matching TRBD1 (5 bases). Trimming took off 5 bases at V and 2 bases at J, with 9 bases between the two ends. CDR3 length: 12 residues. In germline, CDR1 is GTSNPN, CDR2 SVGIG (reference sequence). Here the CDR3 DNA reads TGTGCCTGGGAAGAGGGGAACTATGGCTACACCTTC. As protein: CAWEEGNYGYTF.

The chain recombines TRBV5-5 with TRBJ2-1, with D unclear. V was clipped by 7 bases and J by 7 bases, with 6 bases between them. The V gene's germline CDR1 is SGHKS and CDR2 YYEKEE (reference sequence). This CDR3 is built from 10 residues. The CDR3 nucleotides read TGTGCCAGCTCGATGAATGAGCAGTTCTTC. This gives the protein CASSMNEQFF.

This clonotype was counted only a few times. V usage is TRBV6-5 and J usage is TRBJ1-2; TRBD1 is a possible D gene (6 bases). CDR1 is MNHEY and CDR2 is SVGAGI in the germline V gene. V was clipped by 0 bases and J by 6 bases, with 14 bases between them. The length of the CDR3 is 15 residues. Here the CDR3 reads CASSYSRDNLHGYTF. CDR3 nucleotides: TGTGCCAGCAGTTACTCTCGGGACAACCTTCATGGCTACACCTTC.

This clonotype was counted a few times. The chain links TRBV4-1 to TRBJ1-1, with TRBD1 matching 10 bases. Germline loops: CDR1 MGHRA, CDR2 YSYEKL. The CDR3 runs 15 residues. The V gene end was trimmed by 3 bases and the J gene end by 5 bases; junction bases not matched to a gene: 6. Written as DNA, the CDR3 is TGCGCCAGCAGCCACAGACAGGGGGCATTTACTGAAGCTTTCTTT. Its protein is CASSHRQGAFTEAFF.

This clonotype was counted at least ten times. The CDR3 loop reads CASSAISSYEQYF. The CDR3 DNA sequence: TGTGCCAGCAGCGCGATCAGCTCCTACGAGCAGTACTTC. The chain links TRBV7-9 to TRBJ2-7, with no clear D. Germline V CDR1 and CDR2: SEHNR, FQNEAQ (reference sequence). The CDR3 sequence is 13 residues long. Trimming left V 5 bases short and J 0 bases short, with 8 bases between.

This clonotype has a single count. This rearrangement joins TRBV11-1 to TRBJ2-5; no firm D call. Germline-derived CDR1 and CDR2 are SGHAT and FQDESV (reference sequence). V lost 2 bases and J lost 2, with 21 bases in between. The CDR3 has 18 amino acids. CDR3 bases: TGTGCCAGCAGCTTACCCGGTCTTGGTGATTTGATGCAAGAGACCCAGTACTTC. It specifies CASSLPGLGDLMQETQYF.

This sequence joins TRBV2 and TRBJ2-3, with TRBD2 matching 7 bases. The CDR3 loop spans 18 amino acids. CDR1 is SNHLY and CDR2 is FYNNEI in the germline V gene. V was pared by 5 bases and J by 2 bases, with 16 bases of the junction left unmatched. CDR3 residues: CASSTEGRADPLTDTQYF. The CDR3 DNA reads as TGTGCCAGCAGTACTGAAGGGAGGGCTGACCCCCTCACAGATACGCAGTATTTT.

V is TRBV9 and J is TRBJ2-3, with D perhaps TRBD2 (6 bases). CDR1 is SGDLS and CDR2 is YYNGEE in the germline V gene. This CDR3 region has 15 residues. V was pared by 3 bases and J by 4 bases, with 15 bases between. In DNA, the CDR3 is TGTGCCAGCAGCGCCACCGGGACTTCTCCAGATACGCAGTATTTT. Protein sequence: CASSATGTSPDTQYF.

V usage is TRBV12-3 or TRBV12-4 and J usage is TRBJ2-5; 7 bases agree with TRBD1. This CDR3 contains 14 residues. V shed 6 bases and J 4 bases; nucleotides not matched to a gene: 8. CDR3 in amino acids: CASSLSAGGETQYF. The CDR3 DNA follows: TGTGCCAGCAGCCTCTCGGCAGGGGGAGAGACCCAGTACTTC.

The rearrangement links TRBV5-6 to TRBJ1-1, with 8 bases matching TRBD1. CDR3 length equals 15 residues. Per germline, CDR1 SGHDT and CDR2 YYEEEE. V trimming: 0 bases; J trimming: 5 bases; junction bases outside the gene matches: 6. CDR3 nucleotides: TGTGCCAGCAGCTTGGTACGGGACAGGCAAACTGAAGCTTTCTTT. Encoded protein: CASSLVRDRQTEAFF.

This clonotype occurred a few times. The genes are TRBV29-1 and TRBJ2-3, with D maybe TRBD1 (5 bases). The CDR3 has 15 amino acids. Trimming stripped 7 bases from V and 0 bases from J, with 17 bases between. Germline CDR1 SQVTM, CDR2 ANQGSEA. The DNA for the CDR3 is TGCAGCGCGGGCTTTGGTAGGGGTAGCACAGATACGCAGTATTTT. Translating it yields CSAGFGRGSTDTQYF.

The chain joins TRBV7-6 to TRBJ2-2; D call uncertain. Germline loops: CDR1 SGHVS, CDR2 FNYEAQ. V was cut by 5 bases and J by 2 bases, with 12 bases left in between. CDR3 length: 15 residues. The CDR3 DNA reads TGTGCCAGCAGCGATGCCCCCCTTAACACCGGGGAGCTGTTTTTT. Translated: CASSDAPLNTGELFF.

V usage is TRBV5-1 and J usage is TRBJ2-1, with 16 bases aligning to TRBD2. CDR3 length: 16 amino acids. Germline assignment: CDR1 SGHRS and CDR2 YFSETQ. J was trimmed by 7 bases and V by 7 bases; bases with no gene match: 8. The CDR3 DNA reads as TGCGCCAGCGCGGGACTAGCGGGGGGGCCATCGAATGAGCAGTTCTTC. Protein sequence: CASAGLAGGPSNEQFF.

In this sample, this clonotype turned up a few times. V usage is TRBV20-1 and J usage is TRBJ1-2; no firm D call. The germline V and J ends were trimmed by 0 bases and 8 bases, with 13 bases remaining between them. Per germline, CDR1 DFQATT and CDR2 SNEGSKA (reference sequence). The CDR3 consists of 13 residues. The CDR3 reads CSARDKSAPGYTF. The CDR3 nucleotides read TGCAGTGCTAGAGATAAGTCCGCCCCGGGCTACACCTTC.

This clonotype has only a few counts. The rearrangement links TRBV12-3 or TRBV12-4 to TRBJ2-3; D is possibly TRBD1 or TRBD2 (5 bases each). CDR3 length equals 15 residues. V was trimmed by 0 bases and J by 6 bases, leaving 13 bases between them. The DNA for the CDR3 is TGTGCCAGCAGTTTAGCGCCGGGGCCCTGGGATACGCAGTATTTT. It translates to CASSLAPGPWDTQYF.

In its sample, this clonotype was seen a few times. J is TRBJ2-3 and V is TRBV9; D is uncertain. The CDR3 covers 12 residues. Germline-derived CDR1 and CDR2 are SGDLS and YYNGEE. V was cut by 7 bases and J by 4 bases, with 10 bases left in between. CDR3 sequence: CASGPGADTQYF. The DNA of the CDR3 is TGTGCCAGCGGACCAGGTGCAGATACGCAGTATTTT.

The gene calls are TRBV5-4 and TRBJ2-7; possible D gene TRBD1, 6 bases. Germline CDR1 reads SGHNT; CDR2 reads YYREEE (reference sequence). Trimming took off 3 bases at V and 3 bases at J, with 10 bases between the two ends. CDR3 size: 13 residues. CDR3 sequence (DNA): TGTGCCAGCAGCTGGGACAACAACTACGAGCAGTACTTC. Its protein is CASSWDNNYEQYF.